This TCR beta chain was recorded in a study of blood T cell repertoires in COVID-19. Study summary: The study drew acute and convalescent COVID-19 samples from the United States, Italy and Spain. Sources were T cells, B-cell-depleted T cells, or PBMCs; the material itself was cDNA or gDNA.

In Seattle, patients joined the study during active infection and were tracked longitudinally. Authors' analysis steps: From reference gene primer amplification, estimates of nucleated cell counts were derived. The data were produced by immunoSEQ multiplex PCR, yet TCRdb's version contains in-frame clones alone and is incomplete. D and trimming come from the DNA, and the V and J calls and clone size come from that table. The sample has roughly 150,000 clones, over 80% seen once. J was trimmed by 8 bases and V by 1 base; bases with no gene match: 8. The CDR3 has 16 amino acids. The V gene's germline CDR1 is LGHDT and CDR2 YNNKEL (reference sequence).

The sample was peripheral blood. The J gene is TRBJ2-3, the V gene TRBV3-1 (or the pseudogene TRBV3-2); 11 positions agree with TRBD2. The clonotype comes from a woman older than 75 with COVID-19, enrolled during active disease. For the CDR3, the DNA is TGTGCCAGCAGCCAAGGTAGCGGGGGGGCCGGGTTTACGCAGTATTTT. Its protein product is CASSQGSGGAGFTQYF.